This T cell receptor beta chain originates from a study of T cell responses to AZD1222 COVID-19 vaccine. Study-level results: AZD1222 recipients seropositive at baseline numbered only six.

Comment on this clone: Its antigen remains unknown.

TCRdb keeps only in-frame clones here, not all; method: immunoSEQ multiplex PCR. The sample shows about 130,000 clones, approximately 90% of them seen only once. Sequencing was performed on peripheral blood, taken on day 0 of AZD1222 vaccination. The clonotype comes from an adult in good health.

CDR3 in amino acids: CASSQRRNTEAFF. CDR3 sequence (DNA): TGTGCCAGCAGCCAGCGCAGGAACACTGAAGCTTTCTTT. The rearrangement joins TRBV3-1 (or the pseudogene TRBV3-2) to TRBJ1-1; D call uncertain. The V end was cut by 3 bases, the J end by 1 base, with 6 bases between. Germline V lookup: CDR1 LGHDT, CDR2 YNNKEL (reference sequence). The CDR3 is 13 amino acids.